This TCR beta chain was retrieved from a study of cytomegalovirus exposure and HLA in healthy donors (dated by TCRdb to about 2017). Regarding the complete study: An earlier analysis of several hundred of the donors reported 250 to 300 Gb of sequence data and 120 million or so unique TCR beta sequences from roughly 180 million T cells. Donor age, sex, ethnicity and CMV serostatus were compiled alongside the repertoire data. An early release that covered some 630 HLA-typed donors contained approximately 300 gigabases of sequencing data and tens of millions of unique TCR sequences. A later genetic analysis took genome-wide SNP genotypes for about 65% of the 666 donors and used that subset as a discovery cohort. Along with the approximately 700-subject first cohort, a separate validation cohort of over 90 different subjects was used. To decide whether each TCR beta V gene segment behaved as functional or pseudogenic, an earlier analysis of some 600 of the donors relied on high-throughput TCR beta sequencing. Typing coverage differed by locus: A, B, C, DRB1 and DQB1 were typed in roughly 620-640 donors, DQA1 in about 500, DPA1 in 600 to 610, and DPB1 in approximately 450. Rather than using new phenotypic data, the later analysis identified candidate immune exposures from TCR beta sequences and from how often those sequences occurred across donors. Of the 300 to 400 genotyped donors, approximately 83% fell in the genetic ancestry cluster associated with self-reported Caucasian donors. To study patterns of TCR occurrence, a later analysis re-analyzed previously published TCR beta repertoires from around 670 donors and added high-resolution HLA genotyping. The study aimed to test whether signatures of past pathogen exposure could be identified by cataloging public T cell receptors. HLA typing included class I and class II loci at four-digit resolution. The study profiled the T cell repertoires of some 610 subjects by immunosequencing and related them to cytomegalovirus serostatus. High-throughput TCR immunosequencing, statistical association of individual TCRs with disease status, and machine learning were combined to predict cytomegalovirus infection status. Roughly 5 DR-DQ haplotypes were handled as single units for association and clustering, since linkage in the cohort was strong. Among around 400 genotyped donors of the cohort, an average of around 240,000 unique TCR beta nucleotide sequences was sequenced per donor, of which about 19% were non-productive. All discovery cohort repertoires had been generated on a single sequencing platform. Findings and caveats that apply to the study as a whole: In vitro tests confirmed that a few of the cytomegalovirus-associated TCR beta chains recognize cytomegalovirus antigens. Broadly in line with IMGT annotations, most TCR beta V segments showed up in productive rearrangements about 87% or about 30% of the time in an earlier analysis of approximately 600 of the donors. Because counts were too low, roughly 18 rarely observed V segments, including chromosome 9 orphons, were left out of the earlier analysis of over 550 of the donors. Some IMGT-functional V segments, including TRBV6-2 and TRBV6-3, could not be told apart with the 87-base-pair reads, so those segments were excluded. When HLA alleles, especially DR and DQ, strongly co-occurred, TCR associations were difficult to assign to individual alleles. A later analysis found that TCR association rates varied across HLA loci, with DRB1 alleles showing the most associated TCRs and HLA-C alleles the fewest. Presence/absence analyses assumed roughly uniform sequencing depth across donors, an assumption that may not hold. According to the authors, the approach could potentially be generalized to other disease states and immunological phenotypes. In a later genetic analysis, a missense DCLRE1C variant was associated with V-gene and J-gene trimming of TCR beta chains, and the association was replicated in an independent cohort. In the study, around 150 TCR beta chains were listed as associated with cytomegalovirus. A later analysis found that most CMV-associated TCR beta chains appeared HLA-restricted, with HLA associations seemingly driven largely by CMV exposure. Most TCR sequences were seen in very few donors, while some public TCRs were found in many individuals. HLA typing was unavailable for some donors at each locus, so association tests used only the typed subset. The sequencing pipeline was judged likely to have produced a cluster of highly shared sequence variants as a technical artifact. In a later analysis, several top co-occurrence clusters were reported to appear linked to parvovirus B19, influenza, CMV and Epstein-Barr virus. Compared with the 666-donor mean, donors in an Asian-associated ancestry cluster had fewer N-insertions in productive TCRs, according to a later genetic analysis. The only immune exposure information available for the cohort was CMV serostatus. A later analysis associated about 17,000 TCR beta sequences with specific HLA alleles at a false discovery rate of 0.05. The cohort was sequenced for TCR beta chains only, and without alpha or paired-chain data the features that could be detected were limited. Compared with equally common non-associated chains, HLA-associated TCR beta chains in a later analysis were more clonally expanded and had lower generation probabilities. In both the original and validation cohorts, the classifier was reported to diagnose cytomegalovirus status with high specificity and sensitivity. A further reported finding was that TCR beta sequences accurately predicted the HLA-A and HLA-B alleles for most subjects in the first cohort. Correlated functional status among segregating V segments might be attributable to linkage disequilibrium, but an unknown experimental factor could not be ruled out.

The cohort was made up of roughly 670 healthy bone marrow donors. At the time of sampling, all cohort members were nominally healthy, though unrecorded immune exposures were likely present. The donor tested CMV seropositive, placing the donor among the 289 seropositive members of the cohort. Every donor gave a peripheral blood sample, and the peripheral blood mononuclear cells from that sample were used for TCR beta sequencing. Genomic DNA was extracted from the blood cell samples with the Qiagen DNeasy Blood Extraction Kit. From its cysteine to its phenylalanine, the CDR3 spans 13 amino acids. The kept DNA is CDR3 alone, 39 bases in frame from the first base. CDR1 and CDR2 are read off the germline V gene as SQVTM and ANQGSEA. Deletion took 6 bases off V and 4 bases off J, with a span of 15 bases between the germline ends. Of note for this clone: Its antigen is not yet known. There are no base qualities to consult, and no much larger clone falls within one base.

The library was made by the immunoSEQ multiplex PCR assay. For the multiplex PCR, a mixture combining 60 forward primers for TCR Vbeta segments and 13 reverse primers for TCR Jbeta segments was used. The CDR3 region of rearranged TCR beta genes was amplified from genomic DNA with a multiplex PCR assay. On the Illumina HiSeq System, the amplified TCR beta libraries were sequenced as 87-base-pair reads. The paper's processing steps were these. Across the 670 or so repertoires, a later analysis counted tens of millions of unique TCR beta chains, some 11 million of which were shared by at least two donors. Raw reads were error-corrected and collapsed into unique sequences with a nearest-neighbor algorithm that merged closely related sequences to remove PCR and sequencing errors. Alignment of CDR3 sequences to IMGT reference sequences was used to assign V, D and J gene segments. Each retained sequence needed at least a six-nucleotide match to both a V gene segment and a J gene segment. Rearrangements were classified as productive when the CDR3 lacked stop codons and remained in frame with V and J, and all other rearrangements were classified as non-productive. Following IMGT convention, CDR3 was defined as the stretch from the second conserved V-encoded cysteine up to the conserved J-encoded phenylalanine. The earlier analysis of some 540 of the donors excluded any sequence lacking an unambiguous match to a single V gene segment. An earlier analysis of approximately 590 of the donors called V segments functional above 56.7% productive rearrangements and segregating when the between-donor standard deviation exceeded 5%. To diagnose cytomegalovirus status from the catalog of TCR beta chain sequences, a statistical classification framework was built. V and J gene assignment, in a later analysis, came from comparing TCR nucleotide sequences with IMGT/GENE-DB human TR gene sequences. Using the TCRdist pipeline, a later analysis assigned CDR3 sequences along with most-parsimonious VDJ recombination scenarios. In a later analysis, every TCR beta chain was defined by the combination of its CDR3 amino acid sequence and its V-gene family, and reads without a unique V-gene family were dropped. To address suspected cross-contamination and a sequencing artifact, a later analysis removed roughly 580 highly shared, low-generation-probability nucleotide sequences. In a later analysis, a clonal expansion index was calculated for each public chain from normalized within-repertoire ranks of inferred template counts. A later analysis computed generation probabilities with a VDJ recombination model fitted to out-of-frame rearrangements, and checked the results against IGoR. In a later analysis, TCR-TCR, TCR-HLA and TCR-CMV co-occurrence was scored with hypergeometric tests, and a repertoire-size bias correction was applied to TCR pairs. To estimate false discovery rates, a later analysis permuted the HLA or CMV assignments 20 times. In a later analysis, co-occurring TCRs were grouped using DBSCAN, and TCRdist sequence similarity was added for clustering within HLA-allele-positive subsets. Co-occurrence clustering excluded repertoires with fewer than 30,000 or more than 120,000 public chains, plus five with anomalous nucleotide sharing. Here the immuneACCESS table is served through TCRdb, limited to in-frame sequences with V and J called. Missing clones are a known gap in these copies; in checked studies unresolved V genes cover under half, and the rest lacks a known reason. V, J and clone size reflect that table, while D and trimming were determined from the DNA. Within this sample are about 110,000 clones, with 65% to 85% of them counted one time only. 2.5% to 3.5% of the sample comes from the top ten.

Material for sequencing was PBMCs. The V gene is TRBV29-1 and the J gene is TRBJ1-1, and TRBD1 may be the D gene, going by 6 matching bases. This clonotype originated in a male donor in good health and CMV-seropositive. This receptor has the CDR3 CSVAKGVATEAFF. The sequence in DNA is TGCAGCGTGGCTAAGGGGGTTGCCACTGAAGCTTTCTTT.